This entry concerns a single T cell receptor beta chain. The data derive from a study of control samples from healthy donors and cancer patients. Germline V gene sequence: CDR1 SGHDT, CDR2 YYEEEE. V gave up 0 bases and J gave up 2 bases, with 5 bases separating them. The CDR3 covers 13 residues. Clones were sequenced by immunoSEQ multiplex PCR, and TCRdb holds only the in-frame ones, with some missing. Here the sample spans fewer than 100,000 clones, roughly 82% being singletons. This sequence originates from a man between 60 and 75 years old in good health. The gene calls are TRBV5-6 and TRBJ2-5; D uncertain. The specimen was blood. Here the CDR3 DNA reads TGTGCCAGCAGCTTGGTCCAGCAAGAGACCCAGTACTTC. Residues: CASSLVQQETQYF.